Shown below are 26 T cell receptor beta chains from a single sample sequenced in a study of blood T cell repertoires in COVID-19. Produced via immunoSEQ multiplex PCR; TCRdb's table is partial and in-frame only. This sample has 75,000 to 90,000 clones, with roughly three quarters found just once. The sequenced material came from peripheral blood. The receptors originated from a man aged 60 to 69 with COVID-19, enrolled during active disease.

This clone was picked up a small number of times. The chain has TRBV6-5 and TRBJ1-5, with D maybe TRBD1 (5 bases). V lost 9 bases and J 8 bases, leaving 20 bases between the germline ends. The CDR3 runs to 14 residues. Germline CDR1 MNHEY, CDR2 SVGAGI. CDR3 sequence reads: CASSLGTGREPQHF. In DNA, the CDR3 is TGTGCCAGTTCTCTCGGTACAGGCAGGGAGCCCCAGCATTTT.

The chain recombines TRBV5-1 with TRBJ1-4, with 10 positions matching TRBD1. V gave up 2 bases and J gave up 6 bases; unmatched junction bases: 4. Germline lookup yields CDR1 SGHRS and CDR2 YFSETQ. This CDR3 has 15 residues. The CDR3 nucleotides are TGCGCCAGCAGCTTACCCGGGACAGGGGATGAAAAACTGTTTTTT. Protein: CASSLPGTGDEKLFF.

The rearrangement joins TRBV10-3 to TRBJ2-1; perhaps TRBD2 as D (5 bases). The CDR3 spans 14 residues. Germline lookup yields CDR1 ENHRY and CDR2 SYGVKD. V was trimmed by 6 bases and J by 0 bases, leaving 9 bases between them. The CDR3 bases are TGTGCCATCAGCGACGGGGTCTCCTACAATGAGCAGTTCTTC. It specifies CAISDGVSYNEQFF.

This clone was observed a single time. The CDR3 bases are TGTGCCTGGAGCCTAGCGGGAGTCCTAGATACGCAGTATTTT. Protein sequence: CAWSLAGVLDTQYF. The V call is TRBV30, the J call TRBJ2-3; 10 bases line up with TRBD2. This CDR3 comprises 14 residues. After removal of 3 bases from V and 5 bases from J, the junction contained 5 bases not matched to a gene. CDR1 is GTSNPN, CDR2 SVGIG, per germline (reference sequence). Variable domain in full (rest from reference TRBV30 and TRBJ2-3): SQTIHQWPATLVQPVGSPLSLECTVEGTSNPNLYWYRQAAGRGLQLLFYSVGIGQISSEVPQNLSASRPQDRQFILSSKKLLLSDSGFYLCAWSLAGVLDTQYFGPGTRLTVL.

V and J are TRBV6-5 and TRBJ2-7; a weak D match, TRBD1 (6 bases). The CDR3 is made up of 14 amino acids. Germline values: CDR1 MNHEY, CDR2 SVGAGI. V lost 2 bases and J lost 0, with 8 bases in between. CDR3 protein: CASSYTRGSYEQYF. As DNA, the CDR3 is TGTGCCAGCAGTTACACCAGGGGCTCCTACGAGCAGTACTTC.

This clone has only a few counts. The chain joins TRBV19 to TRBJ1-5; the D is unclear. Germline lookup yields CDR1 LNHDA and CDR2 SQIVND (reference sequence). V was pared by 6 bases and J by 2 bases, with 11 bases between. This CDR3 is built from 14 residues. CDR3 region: CASRADQGNQPQHF. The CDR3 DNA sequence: TGTGCCAGTAGGGCAGATCAGGGCAATCAGCCCCAGCATTTT.

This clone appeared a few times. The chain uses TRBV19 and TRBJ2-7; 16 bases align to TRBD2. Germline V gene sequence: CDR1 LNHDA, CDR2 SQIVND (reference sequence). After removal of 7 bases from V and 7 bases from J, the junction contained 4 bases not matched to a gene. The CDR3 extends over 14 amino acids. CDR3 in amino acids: CASTMGLAGGEQYF. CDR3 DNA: TGTGCCAGTACCATGGGACTAGCGGGAGGGGAGCAGTACTTC.

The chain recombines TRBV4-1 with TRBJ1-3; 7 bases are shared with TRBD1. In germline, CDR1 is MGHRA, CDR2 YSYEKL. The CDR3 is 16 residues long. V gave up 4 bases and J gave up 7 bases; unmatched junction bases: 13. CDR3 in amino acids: CASSPGQFLSPNTIYF. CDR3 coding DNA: TGCGCCAGCAGCCCGGGACAGTTTCTCTCGCCCAACACCATATATTTT.

This CDR3 reads CASSGWGTDSSENYGYTF. CDR3 DNA: TGTGCCAGCAGCGGATGGGGTACGGACTCTTCTGAGAACTATGGCTACACCTTC. The chain has TRBV25-1 and TRBJ1-2; D gene unclear. This CDR3 comprises 18 residues. Trimming cost V 6 bases and J 2 bases, with 25 bases left between them. Germline V CDR1 and CDR2: MGHDK, SYGVNS.

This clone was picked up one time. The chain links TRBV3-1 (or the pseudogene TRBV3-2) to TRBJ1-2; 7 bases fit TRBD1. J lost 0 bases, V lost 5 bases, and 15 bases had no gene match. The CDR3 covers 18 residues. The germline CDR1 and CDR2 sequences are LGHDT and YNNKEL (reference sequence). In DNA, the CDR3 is TGTGCCAGCAGCTCCGTAACTACGACAGGGCCCACTAACTATGGCTACACCTTC. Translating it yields CASSSVTTTGPTNYGYTF.

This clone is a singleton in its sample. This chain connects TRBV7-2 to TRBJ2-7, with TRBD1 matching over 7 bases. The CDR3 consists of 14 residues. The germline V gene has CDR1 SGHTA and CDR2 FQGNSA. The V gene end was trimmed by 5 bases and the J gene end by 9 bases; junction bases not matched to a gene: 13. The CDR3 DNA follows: TGTGCCAGCAGCCCCCCGGGACAGACATCCGCGCAGTACTTC. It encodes CASSPPGQTSAQYF.

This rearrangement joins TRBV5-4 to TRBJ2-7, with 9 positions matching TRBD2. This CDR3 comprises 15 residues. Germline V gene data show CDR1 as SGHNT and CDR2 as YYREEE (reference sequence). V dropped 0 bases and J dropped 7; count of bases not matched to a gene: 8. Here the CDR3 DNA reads TGTGCCAGCAGCTTGGATAGGCGGGAGGGGTGGGAGCAGTACTTC. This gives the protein CASSLDRREGWEQYF.

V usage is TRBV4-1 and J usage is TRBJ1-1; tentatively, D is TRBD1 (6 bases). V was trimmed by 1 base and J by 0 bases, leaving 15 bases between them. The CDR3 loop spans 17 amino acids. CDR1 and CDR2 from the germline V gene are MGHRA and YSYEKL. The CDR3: CASSQAHTGLMNTEAFF. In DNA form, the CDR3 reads TGCGCCAGCAGCCAAGCCCACACAGGGCTTATGAACACTGAAGCTTTCTTT.

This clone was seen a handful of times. The CDR3 DNA is TGTGCCAGCAGTTCCCAACGGGGGGCGATGAACACTGAAGCTTTCTTT. It specifies CASSSQRGAMNTEAFF. V usage is TRBV6-6 and J usage is TRBJ1-1, with a possible D match to TRBD1 (6 bases). Per germline, CDR1 MNHNY and CDR2 SVGAGI (reference sequence). V was shortened by 4 bases and J by 0 bases, with 15 bases between the two germline ends. The CDR3 length is 16 residues.

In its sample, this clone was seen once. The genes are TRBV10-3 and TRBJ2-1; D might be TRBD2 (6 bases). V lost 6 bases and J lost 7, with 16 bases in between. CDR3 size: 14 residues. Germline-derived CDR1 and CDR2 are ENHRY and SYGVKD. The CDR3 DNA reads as TGTGCCATCAGAGTTACCGGGGCGGGGAATGAGCAGTTCTTC. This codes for CAIRVTGAGNEQFF.

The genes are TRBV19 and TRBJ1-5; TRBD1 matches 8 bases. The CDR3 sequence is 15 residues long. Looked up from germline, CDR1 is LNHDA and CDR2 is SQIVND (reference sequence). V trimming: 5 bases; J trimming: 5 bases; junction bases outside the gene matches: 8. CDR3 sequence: CASSAGQALYQPQHF. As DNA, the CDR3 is TGTGCCAGTAGTGCGGGACAGGCCTTATATCAGCCCCAGCATTTT.

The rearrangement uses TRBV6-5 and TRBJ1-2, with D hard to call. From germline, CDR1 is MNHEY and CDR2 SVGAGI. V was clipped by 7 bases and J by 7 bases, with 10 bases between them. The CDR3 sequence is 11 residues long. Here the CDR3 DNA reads TGTGCCAGCATGGCCGGGGTTGGCTACACCTTC. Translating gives CASMAGVGYTF.

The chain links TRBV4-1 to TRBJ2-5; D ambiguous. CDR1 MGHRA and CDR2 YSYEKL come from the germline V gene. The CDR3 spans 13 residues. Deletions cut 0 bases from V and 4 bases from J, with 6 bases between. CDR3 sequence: CASSQEKRETQYF. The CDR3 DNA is TGCGCCAGCAGCCAAGAAAAGCGAGAGACCCAGTACTTC.

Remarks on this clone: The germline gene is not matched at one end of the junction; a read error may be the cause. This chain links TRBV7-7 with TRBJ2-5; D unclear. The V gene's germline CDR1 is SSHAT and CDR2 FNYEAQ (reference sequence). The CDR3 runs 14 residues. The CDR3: CASSLGSTQETQYF. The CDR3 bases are TGTGCTAGCAGCTTGGGCAGCACACAAGAGACCCAGTACTTC.

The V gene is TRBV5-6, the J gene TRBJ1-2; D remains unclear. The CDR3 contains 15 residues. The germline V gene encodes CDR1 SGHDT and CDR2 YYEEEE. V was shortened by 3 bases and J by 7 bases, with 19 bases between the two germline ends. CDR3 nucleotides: TGTGCCAGCAGCTATGTTGAAGCCGGTTATAGTGGCTACACCTTC. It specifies CASSYVEAGYSGYTF. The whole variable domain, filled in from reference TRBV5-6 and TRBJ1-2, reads DAGVTQSPTHLIKTRGQQVTLRCSPKSGHDTVSWYQQALGQGPQFIFQYYEEEERQRGNFPDRFSGHQFPNYSSELNVNALLLGDSALYLCASSYVEAGYSGYTFGSGTRLTVV.

In nucleotides, the CDR3 is TGTGCCAGCAGTCCCTTGAGGGATGATGAGACCCAGTACTTC. It is translated as CASSPLRDDETQYF. V and J are TRBV2 and TRBJ2-5, with D possibly TRBD2 on 5 matching bases. CDR3 length equals 14 residues. Germline V lookup: CDR1 SNHLY, CDR2 FYNNEI. V was trimmed by 5 bases and J by 5 bases, leaving 15 bases between them.

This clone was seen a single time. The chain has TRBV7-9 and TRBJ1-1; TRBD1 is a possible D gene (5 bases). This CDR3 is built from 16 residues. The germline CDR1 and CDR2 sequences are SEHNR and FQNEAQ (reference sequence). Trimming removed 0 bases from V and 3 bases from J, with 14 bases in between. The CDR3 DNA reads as TGTGCCAGCAGCTTAGCGATAGGGGCTTTGGACACTGAAGCTTTCTTT. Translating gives CASSLAIGALDTEAFF. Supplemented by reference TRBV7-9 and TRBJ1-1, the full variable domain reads DTGVSQNPRHKITKRGQNVTFRCDPISEHNRLYWYRQTLGQGPEFLTYFQNEAQLEKSRLLSDRFSAERPKGSFSTLEIQRTEQGDSAMYLCASSLAIGALDTEAFFGQGTRLTVV.

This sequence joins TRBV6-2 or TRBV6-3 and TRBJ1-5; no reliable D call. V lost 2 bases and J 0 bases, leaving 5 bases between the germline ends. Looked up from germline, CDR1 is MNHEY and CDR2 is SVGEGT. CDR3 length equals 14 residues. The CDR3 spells CASSYLYSNQPQHF. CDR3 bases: TGTGCCAGCAGTTACCTGTATAGCAATCAGCCCCAGCATTTT.

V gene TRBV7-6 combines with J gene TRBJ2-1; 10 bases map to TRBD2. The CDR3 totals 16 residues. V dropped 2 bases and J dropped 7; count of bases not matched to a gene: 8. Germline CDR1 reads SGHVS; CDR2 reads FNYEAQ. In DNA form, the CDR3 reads TGTGCCAGCAGCTTAAGGTCTAGCGGGAGTATAAATGAGCAGTTCTTC. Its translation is CASSLRSSGSINEQFF.

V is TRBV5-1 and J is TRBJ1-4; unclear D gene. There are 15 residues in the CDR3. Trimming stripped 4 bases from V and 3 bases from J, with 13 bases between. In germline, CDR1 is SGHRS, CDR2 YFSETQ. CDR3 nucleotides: TGCGCCAGCAGCCTGGGCAGGATGGCTAATGAAAAACTGTTTTTT. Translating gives CASSLGRMANEKLFF.

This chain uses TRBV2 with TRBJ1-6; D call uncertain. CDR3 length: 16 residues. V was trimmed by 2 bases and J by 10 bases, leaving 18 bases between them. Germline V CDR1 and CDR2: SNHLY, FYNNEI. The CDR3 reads CASSELEGINGSPLHF. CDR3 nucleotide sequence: TGTGCCAGCAGTGAATTGGAGGGTATCAACGGCTCACCCCTCCACTTT.